The 7 T cell receptor beta chains listed next were all sequenced from one sample in a study of human T cells and chemical hapten exposure. Each CDR3 protein is one row after TCRdb ran MiXCR on the RACE reads. The sample lists about 190,000 distinct CDR3 sequences, approximately 26% occurring once. Time point noted: patch test 3, about 24 weeks after DPC sensitization. Treatment specified: therapeutic diphenylcyclopropenone sensitization with weekly scalp DPC. The input for sequencing was whole blood, taken in connection with sensitization to the hapten diphenylcyclopropenone (DPC). These receptors all come from a woman aged 40 to 50 with alopecia areata. Some clones in this sample may be carry-over from other donors' samples.

There are many counts of this clonotype. The chain carries TRBV29-1 and TRBJ2-3; TRBD2 aligns across 14 bases. The V segment lost 1 base and the J segment 6 bases; nucleotides outside the gene matches: 3. Per the germline V gene, CDR1 is SQVTM and CDR2 is ANQGSEA. This CDR3 has 15 amino acids. For the CDR3, the DNA is TGCAGCGTTGAAGGGGGACTAGCGGGAGAGGATACGCAGTATTTT. It translates to CSVEGGLAGEDTQYF.

This chain uses TRBV7-2 with TRBJ2-3, with 13 bases matching TRBD2. V shed 3 bases, J shed 3 bases, and the junction held 9 bases outside the gene matches. The germline gives CDR1 SGHTA, CDR2 FQGNSA. This CDR3 spans 18 amino acids. As DNA, the CDR3 is TGTGCCAGCAGCTTCACTAGCGGGAGGGCCGGTCGGACAGATACGCAGTATTTT. The encoded protein is CASSFTSGRAGRTDTQYF.

The genes are TRBV29-1 and TRBJ2-7; TRBD2 might be the D (6 bases). The CDR3 loop spans 14 amino acids. Germline-derived CDR1 and CDR2 are SQVTM and ANQGSEA. With 4 bases removed from V and 5 bases from J, the gap between germline ends came to 18 bases. The CDR3 DNA follows: TGCAGCGTTGCGGTGGCTAGCGCCTTTGACGAGCAGTACTTC. Translated: CSVAVASAFDEQYF.

This clonotype was observed a few times. The chain links TRBV25-1 to TRBJ2-5, with a possible D match to TRBD2 (5 bases). Germline V gives CDR1 MGHDK, CDR2 SYGVNS. Trimming took off 7 bases at V and 0 bases at J, with 9 bases between the two ends. The CDR3 extends over 13 amino acids. This CDR3 is CASTRTDQETQYF. CDR3 bases: TGTGCCAGCACCCGGACTGACCAAGAGACCCAGTACTTC.

This clonotype has only a few counts. J is TRBJ1-2 and V is TRBV4-3; D perhaps matches TRBD1 (5 bases). Deletions cut 0 bases from V and 8 bases from J, with 10 bases between. The length of the CDR3 is 13 residues. Germline values: CDR1 LGHNA, CDR2 YSLEER. CDR3 sequence (DNA): TGCGCCAGCAGCCAAGATACAGGAGGCGGCTACACCTTC. Translating it yields CASSQDTGGGYTF.

The chain combines TRBV4-1 with TRBJ2-7; D is perhaps TRBD2 (6 bases). The V end was cut by 3 bases, the J end by 2 bases, with 8 bases between. This CDR3 is built from 13 residues. CDR1 and CDR2 (germline): MGHRA, YSYEKL. The CDR3 DNA is TGCGCCAGCAGCCATAGCGGAGCCTACGAGCAGTACTTC. Amino acid sequence: CASSHSGAYEQYF.

The chain couples TRBV29-1 to TRBJ1-2, with no clear D. V was pared by 4 bases and J by 2 bases, with 8 bases between. This CDR3 region has 12 residues. Germline V gene data show CDR1 as SQVTM and CDR2 as ANQGSEA. The DNA of the CDR3 is TGCAGCGTTGTAGACGGAAACTATGGCTACACCTTC. The encoded protein is CSVVDGNYGYTF.